This T cell receptor (beta chain) came from a study of tumor-infiltrating lymphocytes in primary liver carcinoma. Study background: Tumors measured roughly 4 to 10 cm and were stage T1-T3 N0M0. Study observations and caveats: All five tumor regions shared only about 8-24% of top clones.

Concerning this clonotype: Its specificity is not known. A clone one base away is much larger, so this may be a read error.

DNA and RNA were both co-extracted from 20-30 mg of bulk tissue that had not been sorted. Patients underwent surgical resection for primary liver carcinoma. The researchers produced TCR beta cDNA from around 500 ng total RNA with a constant-region primer. Sequencing libraries for TCR beta derived from three nested multiplex PCR rounds that used slightly modified ARM-PCR. A C-beta reverse primer was combined with TRBV1-TRBV30 forward primers in the first two PCR rounds, and each round had about 10 cycles. TCRdb called the multiplex PCR reads again in MiXCR, with one record for every CDR3 protein. The sample includes approximately 190,000 distinct CDR3 sequences, around 81% of them seen just once. The CDR3 is made up of 15 amino acids. Trimming pared 1 base from V and 3 bases from J, leaving 13 bases between. CDR1 is SGHRS and CDR2 is YFSETQ in the germline V gene.

The sample taken for sequencing was tumor tissue from primary liver carcinoma. This receptor was obtained from a man aged 35-49 years with primary liver carcinoma and hepatitis B virus infection. This chain links TRBV5-1 with TRBJ1-2; maybe TRBD1 (5 bases). The CDR3 DNA reads TGCGCCAGCAGCTTGACCGGAGGAGGGGACTATGGCTACACCTTC. Translation: CASSLTGGGDYGYTF.